This TCR beta chain was sequenced for a study of immune cell composition in non-small cell lung cancer (dated by TCRdb to the late 2010s). Regarding the study in general: Histologic subtype, mainly lung adenocarcinoma or squamous cell carcinoma, was assigned on the basis of H&E together with p63, CK5, Napsin A and TTF-1 immunohistochemistry. TCR-beta sequencing (Adaptive Biotechnologies) was performed on some 35 paired NSCLC tumour and non-adjacent lung specimens plus 26 tumour-only specimens. For supplementary cohort #1, made up of 10 lung adenocarcinoma cases, paired tumour/lung TCR-beta sequencing was done and TIL populations were generated so that tumour reactivity could be assessed. A few tumour specimens with TCR-beta data were rare histological subtypes and were excluded from the subtype comparisons. Points the paper makes about the study in general: Nearly half of NSCLC cases had tumour-associated clones >0.5%, with around 74% of squamous carcinomas showing such clones compared with about 30% of adenocarcinomas. Top 10 clone scores and productive clonality were significantly higher in lung squamous cell carcinoma than in lung adenocarcinoma tumours. No significant correlation was found between smoking pack-years and tumour TCR-beta clonality. The reactivity cohort included only about ten cases, and whether tumour-reactive clones share sequences with the dominant in vivo tumour-associated clones was not shown. In fewer than eleven adenocarcinoma cases, a strong correlation was found between maximal tumour-associated clone frequency and TIL tumour reactivity, whereas no such correlation was found between overall clonality and TIL tumour reactivity.

CDR3 length: 13 amino acids, cysteine to phenylalanine. CDR3 DNA only is kept here, 39 bases in frame from base 1. V loses 4 bases, J loses 4 bases, and the germline ends lie 10 bases apart. From a lookup of the germline V gene, CDR1 and CDR2 are WSHSY and SAAADI. As concerns this clone: There is no known antigen for this receptor. No much larger clone exists at a distance of one base, and base qualities are not known.

Frozen aliquots of unsorted single-cell suspensions were used for genomic DNA extraction with the QIAamp DNA kit. Tumour samples were surgically resected non-small cell lung cancer tissue. Tissues arrived within 2 hours of resection and were immediately processed into single-cell suspensions. Tissue was broken up mechanically, digested enzymatically with DNase I, collagenase I and hyaluronidase for approximately 31 minutes at 37 degrees C, and then filtered and RBC-lysed. A two-step multiplex PCR was used to amplify TCR-beta CDR3 regions from genomic DNA, and Illumina-compatible adaptors were added in the second step. TCR-beta immunosequencing was carried out on an Illumina platform through the commercial immunoSEQ service. The study's processing was this. Repertoires were summarised by productive clonality and by Top 10 Clones, defined as the percentage of T-cell templates derived from the ten most frequent sequences. Productive clonality had a range of 0 to 1, where 1 means a monoclonal population. Tumour-associated clones, identified using log10 scatter plots, were defined as sequences that made up at least 0.1% of tumour T-cell templates and were not found in the matched non-adjacent lung. Student's t-tests were used for two-group comparisons, ANOVA was used for stages, and linear regression was used for relationships, with analyses conducted in GraphPad Prism7 and R. TCRdb's version of the immuneACCESS table is confined to in-frame rearrangements and falls short of the full clone set. An unresolved V gene accounts for under half of the shortfall where checked; the remainder is of unknown origin. V, J and clone size are taken as reported in that table, and D and trimming were inferred from the DNA itself. Present in this sample are 4,800 or so clones, around three quarters of which were seen just once. The top ten clonotypes cover about 10% of the sample.

The V and J genes are TRBV10-2 and TRBJ2-5, with TRBD2 as a weak D call on 7 bases. What was sequenced was lung tumor tissue. The clonotype comes from a human donor with non-small cell lung cancer. The CDR3 protein is CASSGGGRETQYF. The nucleotides read TGCGCCAGCAGTGGGGGGGGCCGAGAGACCCAGTACTTC.